This is a list of T cell receptor beta chains from one sample in a study of blood T cell repertoires in COVID-19. TCRdb's copy holds only in-frame clones and misses some; the assay was immunoSEQ multiplex PCR. The table records around 80,000 clones, more than 75% of them present only once. The source material was peripheral blood. The receptor set was obtained from a woman older than 75 with active or convalescent COVID-19. CDR3s include the opening cysteine and the closing phenylalanine or tryptophan. A D gene is named only where the DNA matches it firmly.

d_call v_call cdr3_aa
NA TRBV6-5 CASSYNQGSYTF
NA TRBV7-8 CASRGGPFSNTEAFF
NA TRBV4-1 CASSQLQFAGGKNTEAFF
TRBD1 TRBV15 CATSGHSTGGKFF
TRBD1 TRBV12-3/TRBV12-4 CASSQNRGNGYTF
TRBD1 TRBV11-2 CASSLVRDRFTEAFF
NA TRBV9 CASSLTGNTEAFF
NA TRBV12-3/TRBV12-4 CASSSGANTEAFF
NA TRBV20-1 CSADSQETQYF
TRBD2 TRBV10-3 CAISVKAGGLEQYF
TRBD2 TRBV12-5 CASDPGGPIGTDTQYF
TRBD1 TRBV7-8 CASSLVTGGGPGNSPLHF
NA TRBV6-1 CASSEAAGAHQPQHF
NA TRBV3-1/TRBV3-2 CASSQVAGRTDTQYF
TRBD1 TRBV5-1 CASSLGDRGYNEQFF
TRBD1 TRBV30 CAWQGQSSTDTQYF
TRBD1 TRBV4-1 CASSQEDRGWDTEAFF